Listed below are T cell receptor beta chains from one sample, sequenced in a study of blood T cell repertoires in COVID-19. Clones were read by immunoSEQ multiplex PCR, and TCRdb kept only the in-frame ones, dropping some. The sample yields roughly 120,000 clones, about 80% seen once. Sequencing input: peripheral blood. These receptors came from a woman older than 75 with acute or convalescent COVID-19. The CDR3 runs from the conserved cysteine through the conserved F or W. D genes are given only for firm matches. Rows may omit the clone size; those that give it use once, few, many or a size class.

TGTGCCAGTACCCACCTGGGAGAATACGTTGAAGCTTTCTTT CASTHLGEYVEAFF NA 14 TRBJ1-1 TRBV19 NA
TGTGCCAGCTCACCTACTTACGGGACAGCGGCCAATGAGCAGTTCTTC CASSPTYGTAANEQFF NA 16 TRBJ2-1 TRBV18 TRBD1
TGTGCCAGCAGTGAAGTGCGGACAGGCGGATCGAGATATGGCTACACCTTC CASSEVRTGGSRYGYTF few 17 TRBJ1-2 TRBV6-1 TRBD1
TGTGCCAGCAGCGTAGCTCTAGCGGGAACCGGGGAGCTGTTTTTT CASSVALAGTGELFF NA 15 TRBJ2-2 TRBV9 TRBD2
TGTGCCATCTTCTCCCCCAGCGGGAGGCTCAATGAGCAGTTCTTC CAIFSPSGRLNEQFF once 15 TRBJ2-1 TRBV28 TRBD2
TGCGCCAGCAGCTTGGCAGGGGGGCCTTATGGCTACACCTTC CASSLAGGPYGYTF NA 14 TRBJ1-2 TRBV5-1 TRBD1
TGTGCCAGCAGCTTCCACGACAGGGTGTTCGGGTGGGAGCAGTACTTC CASSFHDRVFGWEQYF NA 16 TRBJ2-7 TRBV5-4 TRBD1
TGTGCCAGCAGTTACTCAAGGGGGGGAGGGACCCAGTACTTC CASSYSRGGGTQYF NA 14 TRBJ2-5 TRBV6-6 NA
TGTGCCAGTAGTAGCGGGAGGGCCCACAATGAGCAGTTCTTC CASSSGRAHNEQFF NA 14 TRBJ2-1 TRBV19 TRBD2
TGCGCCAGCAGCTTGGAGACAGGGCCCAAGCCGCATGGCTACACCTTC CASSLETGPKPHGYTF NA 16 TRBJ1-2 TRBV5-1 TRBD1
TGTGCCAGCAGCCCTACGCTGGGGAGGGCCTACGAGCAGTACTTC CASSPTLGRAYEQYF few 15 TRBJ2-7 TRBV7-8 TRBD2
TGTGCCAGCAGTCGGACTGTAACCTACGAGCAGTACTTC CASSRTVTYEQYF NA 13 TRBJ2-7 TRBV6-5 NA
TGCGCCAGCAGCCCAAGTGCAGGGGTGGAGACTGAAGCTTTCTTT CASSPSAGVETEAFF NA 15 TRBJ1-1 TRBV4-1 NA
TGCAGCGTAGGGACAGTGAATAGGGCTGAAGCTTTCTTT CSVGTVNRAEAFF NA 13 TRBJ1-1 TRBV29-1 TRBD1
TGTGCCAGCAGTCCTCCTCAGACACCCCAGCATTTT CASSPPQTPQHF NA 12 TRBJ1-5 TRBV6-6 NA
TGTGCCTGGAGTAACAGGGATTACGAGCAGTACTTC CAWSNRDYEQYF NA 12 TRBJ2-7 TRBV30 NA
TGTGCCAGCAGCTTATCGGTAGCGGGAGAGGGTGAGCAGTTCTTC CASSLSVAGEGEQFF NA 15 TRBJ2-1 TRBV7-2 TRBD2
TGTGCCAGCAGCCAACAGGACTCTGGAAACACCATATATTTT CASSQQDSGNTIYF NA 14 TRBJ1-3 TRBV7-2 NA
TGTGCCAGCAGTGAAAGGCGGGAGGGGGCCAAAAACATTCAGTACTTC CASSERREGAKNIQYF NA 16 TRBJ2-4 TRBV2 TRBD2
TGTGCCAGCAGTTACCTTCTCCACCACAGGGAGGGGAACACTGAAGCTTTCTTT CASSYLLHHREGNTEAFF NA 18 TRBJ1-1 TRBV6-7 NA
TGTGCCAGTAGTAGGCGAGCTGGGACAGGGTCCTACGAGCAGTACTTC CASSRRAGTGSYEQYF once 16 TRBJ2-7 TRBV19 TRBD1
TGTGCCAGCAGCTTGGGGGGACAGGGCGGGTATGGCTACACCTTC CASSLGGQGGYGYTF NA 15 TRBJ1-2 TRBV5-4 TRBD1
TGTGCCATCAGTGCACGGGGAGAGGCGTTTTTT CAISARGEAFF NA 11 TRBJ2-2 TRBV10-3 NA
TGTGCCAGCAGCATCTGGACAGGCCCCTACGAGCAGTACTTC CASSIWTGPYEQYF NA 14 TRBJ2-7 TRBV5-5 TRBD1
TGCGCCAGCAGCCATTCGAGACAGATTTACACCGGGGAGCTGTTTTTT CASSHSRQIYTGELFF NA 16 TRBJ2-2 TRBV4-1 NA
TGTGCCAGCAGCTTAAATCTGGCCAGCTCTGGGGCCAACGTCCTGACTTTC CASSLNLASSGANVLTF NA 17 TRBJ2-6 TRBV7-8 NA
TGTGCCAGCAGCTTAGTTGCCGGGACACGCAATGAGCAGTTCTTC CASSLVAGTRNEQFF NA 15 TRBJ2-1 TRBV11-2 NA
TGTGCCAGCAGCTTAGAGGCGGGAGGGCGAAACGAGCAGTACTTC CASSLEAGGRNEQYF NA 15 TRBJ2-7 TRBV7-2 TRBD2
TGCGCCAGCAGCTTGGAGCCTGGTGGAAACACCATATATTTT CASSLEPGGNTIYF once 14 TRBJ1-3 TRBV5-1 NA
TGTGCCAGCAGGGGGCAGGGGAACACTGAAGCTTTCTTT CASRGQGNTEAFF NA 13 TRBJ1-1 TRBV2 NA
TGTGCCAGCAGCCTTGGACAGTCGAACACTGAAGCTTTCTTT CASSLGQSNTEAFF NA 14 TRBJ1-1 TRBV5-5 NA
TGTGCCAGCAGCTTAGCGGTTCCGGGACAGTGGGGGCAAGAGACCCAGTACTTC CASSLAVPGQWGQETQYF NA 18 TRBJ2-5 TRBV7-8 TRBD1
TGTGCCAGCAGTTATTCGGGAACTAGTACAAAACTGTTTTTT CASSYSGTSTKLFF NA 14 TRBJ1-4 TRBV27 NA
TGTGCCAGCAGCTTGGGACAGGGGGCGAGCGAAGCTTTCTTT CASSLGQGASEAFF many 14 TRBJ1-1 TRBV7-2 TRBD1
TGTGCCAGCAGTAGCCCTACGGGACTAGTTGAGCAGTTCTTC CASSSPTGLVEQFF NA 14 TRBJ2-1 TRBV27 TRBD2
TGCGCCAGCAGGGGGACAGGAATGGCTGAAGCTTTCTTT CASRGTGMAEAFF NA 13 TRBJ1-1 TRBV10-2 TRBD1
TGTGCCAGCTCACCGGCAGGGGTGAACACTGAAGCTTTCTTT CASSPAGVNTEAFF NA 14 TRBJ1-1 TRBV18 NA
TGTGCCAGCAGCCCCGGCTGGACAGGGGGCCCCGGGGAGCTGTTTTTT CASSPGWTGGPGELFF NA 16 TRBJ2-2 TRBV27 TRBD1
TGTGCCAGTACCGCCCAATGGATAGGACAGGGGGAAGATTCACCCCTCCACTTT CASTAQWIGQGEDSPLHF NA 18 TRBJ1-6 TRBV19 TRBD1
TGCGCCAGCAGTGGACAAGATAATTCACCCCTCCACTTT CASSGQDNSPLHF once 13 TRBJ1-6 TRBV5-1 NA
TGTGCCACACAAACTCACAGTTATAGCAATCAGCCCCAGCATTTT CATQTHSYSNQPQHF once 15 TRBJ1-5 TRBV28 NA
TGTGCCAGTAGTAGTATCGCCGGGACAGTCTCCTACGAGCAGTACTTC CASSSIAGTVSYEQYF NA 16 TRBJ2-7 TRBV19 TRBD1
TGTGCCAGCAGTGATAGGGGGAGCTCCTACGAGCAGTACTTC CASSDRGSSYEQYF NA 14 TRBJ2-7 TRBV2 NA
TGTGCCAGCAGCTTAGGGCAGGGTGGGTGGCGGGAGACCCAGTACTTC CASSLGQGGWRETQYF few 16 TRBJ2-5 TRBV7-6 NA
TGTGCCAGCAGCCCTAGCGGGAGGGCCGGCTACGAGCAGTACTTC CASSPSGRAGYEQYF NA 15 TRBJ2-7 TRBV27 TRBD2
TGCGCCAGCAGTGAGTCGACAGGGACCCCCCAAGAGACCCAGTACTTC CASSESTGTPQETQYF NA 16 TRBJ2-5 TRBV10-1 TRBD1
TGTGCCAGTCTTCCCTCGGTCACTGAAGCTTTCTTT CASLPSVTEAFF NA 12 TRBJ1-1 TRBV28 NA
TGCGCCAGCAGCTTGGGCCAGGGCGTGAATCAGCCCCAGCATTTT CASSLGQGVNQPQHF NA 15 TRBJ1-5 TRBV5-1 NA